Following are 5 T cell receptor beta chains from one sample sequenced in a study of T cell responses to AZD1222 COVID-19 vaccine. The assay was immunoSEQ multiplex PCR, and TCRdb's table has in-frame clones only and misses some. This sample has around 100,000 clones; roughly 90% occur once, and the top ten carry about 1.2%. The specimen comprised peripheral blood, sampled on day 0 of AZD1222 vaccination. Every receptor here comes from an adult in good health.

The chain combines TRBV19 with TRBJ1-3; no clear D. Trimming removed 2 bases at V and 0 bases at J, with 11 bases between. Germline CDR1 LNHDA, CDR2 SQIVND (reference sequence). The CDR3 has 16 residues. The CDR3 nucleotides are TGTGCCAGTAGTATAATCGACCGAAGCTCTGGAAACACCATATATTTT. Its translation is CASSIIDRSSGNTIYF.

This clone showed up just once. The V and J genes are TRBV3-1 (or the pseudogene TRBV3-2) and TRBJ1-1; D is unclear. Per the germline V gene, CDR1 is LGHDT and CDR2 is YNNKEL (reference sequence). Between the trimmed V and J ends, which lost 1 base and 1 base, there was a span of 10 bases. The CDR3 is 15 amino acids. The CDR3 reads CASSQGIRGNTEAFF. In DNA, the CDR3 is TGTGCCAGCAGCCAAGGTATCCGGGGGAACACTGAAGCTTTCTTT.

The genes are TRBV5-1 and TRBJ2-2, with 8 positions matching TRBD2. This CDR3 has 15 residues. The germline CDR1 and CDR2 sequences are SGHRS and YFSETQ. The junction had 3 bases not matched to a gene; V was cut back by 2 bases and J by 3 bases. The CDR3 coding sequence is TGCGCCAGCAGCTTTATTAGCGGGGACACCGGGGAGCTGTTTTTT. Translating it yields CASSFISGDTGELFF.

The genes are TRBV15 and TRBJ1-5; a possible D gene is TRBD1 (5 bases). This CDR3 has 14 residues. From germline, CDR1 is LNHNV and CDR2 YYDKDF (reference sequence). V lost 2 bases and J lost 2, with 7 bases in between. The CDR3 DNA reads as TGTGCCACCAGCAGAAGGGACGGCAATCAGCCCCAGCATTTT. Translation gives CATSRRDGNQPQHF.

V and J are TRBV6-5 and TRBJ1-1, with D maybe TRBD1 (6 bases). Germline-derived CDR1 and CDR2 are MNHEY and SVGAGI. The CDR3 runs to 14 residues. The V gene lost 5 bases and the J gene lost 5 bases, with 15 bases spanning the gap. The CDR3 DNA reads as TGTGCCAGCAGTCCCGGGGGGCTTAGGACTGAAGCTTTCTTT. Encoded protein: CASSPGGLRTEAFF.